The 28 T cell receptor beta chains presented below share a single source sample, sequenced in a study of blood T cell repertoires in COVID-19. Some clones are missing from TCRdb's copy, which holds only in-frame ones; the method was immunoSEQ multiplex PCR. The top ten clones hold about 40% of a sample with 120,000 or so clones, 79% of them seen once. The material sequenced was peripheral blood. These receptor sequences come from a man aged 40-49 years with active or convalescent COVID-19.

The table lists this clone with a few counts. The CDR3 DNA follows: TGTGCCAGCAGTCCCCGGGGGGGCCAGGTCGCTGGAAACACCATATATTTT. It encodes CASSPRGGQVAGNTIYF. The J gene is TRBJ1-3, the V gene TRBV27, with a possible D match to TRBD1 (6 bases). The CDR3 has 17 amino acids. Germline V gene sequence: CDR1 MNHEY, CDR2 SMNVEV (reference sequence). The V and J ends lost 5 bases and 2 bases respectively, with 19 bases between them.

This chain uses TRBV29-1 with TRBJ2-6, with TRBD1 identical over 10 bases. V lost 5 bases to trimming and J lost 2 bases; unmatched junction nucleotides: 3. The length of the CDR3 is 15 residues. The germline CDR1 and CDR2 sequences are SQVTM and ANQGSEA. CDR3: CSVRQGATGANVLTF. The CDR3 nucleotides are TGCAGCGTTCGACAGGGGGCGACTGGGGCCAACGTCCTGACTTTC.

The chain recombines TRBV19 with TRBJ1-2; tentatively, D is TRBD1 (5 bases). Germline assignment: CDR1 LNHDA and CDR2 SQIVND (reference sequence). The CDR3 contains 14 residues. V shed 3 bases and J shed 2 bases, with 10 bases lying between them. CDR3 loop: CASSISGGNYGYTF. As DNA, the CDR3 is TGTGCCAGTAGTATTAGCGGGGGGAACTATGGCTACACCTTC.

The gene calls are TRBV3-1 (or the pseudogene TRBV3-2) and TRBJ1-6; D perhaps matches TRBD1 (5 bases). The CDR3 is 15 amino acids. Germline assignment: CDR1 LGHDT and CDR2 YNNKEL (reference sequence). V lost 4 bases, J lost 10 bases, and 17 bases lay in between. The CDR3 region has the DNA TGTGCCAGCAGCCTCCTGGGGGAGGGTAACTCACCCCTCCACTTT. Amino acid sequence: CASSLLGEGNSPLHF.

This clone came up a few times. V and J are TRBV6-1 and TRBJ1-3; the D gene is possibly TRBD1 (5 bases). The CDR3 has 14 amino acids. The V and J ends lost 0 bases and 7 bases respectively, with 10 bases between them. From germline, CDR1 is MNHNS and CDR2 SASEGT. The CDR3 loop reads CASSEAGGRNTIYF. As DNA, the CDR3 is TGTGCCAGCAGTGAAGCCGGGGGTAGGAACACCATATATTTT.

This rearrangement joins TRBV30 to TRBJ2-2; a weak D match, TRBD2 (6 bases). CDR3 length: 13 residues. The germline CDR1 and CDR2 sequences are GTSNPN and SVGIG (reference sequence). V lost 3 bases and J 6 bases, leaving 11 bases between the germline ends. The CDR3 loop is CAWRASGAGELFF. The CDR3 region has the DNA TGTGCCTGGAGGGCCTCGGGGGCCGGGGAGCTGTTTTTT.

V gene TRBV19 combines with J gene TRBJ1-2, with 11 nucleotides matching TRBD1. Germline V gene lookup returns CDR1 LNHDA and CDR2 SQIVND (reference sequence). This CDR3 comprises 15 residues. V was pared by 5 bases and J by 7 bases, with 9 bases of the junction left unmatched. The CDR3 DNA sequence: TGTGCCAGTAGTCCGCCGGGACAGGGGGGAGGTGGCTACACCTTC. Its translation: CASSPPGQGGGGYTF.

The chain joins TRBV6-2 or TRBV6-3 to TRBJ2-1; 9 bases are shared with TRBD2. V trimming: 5 bases; J trimming: 4 bases; junction bases outside the gene matches: 6. This CDR3 has 15 amino acids. Germline V gives CDR1 MNHEY, CDR2 SVGEGT. The CDR3: CASSPDSGGYNEQFF. CDR3 in DNA: TGTGCCAGCAGTCCGGATAGCGGGGGTTACAATGAGCAGTTCTTC.

Only a few counts were recorded for this clone. V and J are TRBV5-5 and TRBJ2-7; D may be TRBD2 (5 bases). The ends were cut back, 1 base at V and 2 bases at J, with 16 bases in the middle. Germline V gene lookup returns CDR1 SGHKS and CDR2 YYEKEE (reference sequence). The CDR3 has 16 amino acids. CDR3 protein: CASSLTVRGDTYEQYF. CDR3 in DNA: TGTGCCAGCAGCTTGACCGTCCGGGGAGACACCTACGAGCAGTACTTC.

The chain carries TRBV19 and TRBJ1-1; 7 bases map to TRBD1. The CDR3 loop spans 15 amino acids. In germline, CDR1 is LNHDA, CDR2 SQIVND (reference sequence). J gave up 10 bases and V 0 bases, and 11 bases lay outside the gene matches. The CDR3 DNA reads TGTGCCAGTAGTATAGATCGCGTGTGGGCAGGGGGAGCTTTCTTT. This gives the protein CASSIDRVWAGGAFF.

This clone was recorded once. This chain uses TRBV28 with TRBJ2-2, with 11 bases that match TRBD1. The germline gives CDR1 MDHEN, CDR2 SYDVKM. The CDR3 has 16 amino acids. With V trimmed by 7 bases and J by 6 bases, 10 bases remained unmatched. Here the CDR3 DNA reads TGTGCCAGCACCTCAGTCGGACAGGGGGCCTCCGGGGAGCTGTTTTTT. Its protein product is CASTSVGQGASGELFF.

V gene TRBV29-1 combines with J gene TRBJ2-5, with D tentatively TRBD1 (6 bases). Per germline, CDR1 SQVTM and CDR2 ANQGSEA. The CDR3 contains 14 residues. V was trimmed by 5 bases and J by 4 bases, leaving 17 bases between them. CDR3 amino acids: CSVSRDTFGETQYF. CDR3 bases: TGCAGCGTTAGTAGGGACACCTTTGGAGAGACCCAGTACTTC.

The V gene is TRBV6-2 or TRBV6-3, the J gene TRBJ1-5, with TRBD1 as a possible D gene (5 bases). The CDR3 has 18 amino acids. Trimming left V 0 bases short and J 0 bases short, with 15 bases between. Germline V gene data show CDR1 as MNHEY and CDR2 as SVGEGT. CDR3: CASSYSMGLTYSNQPQHF. Written as DNA, the CDR3 is TGTGCCAGCAGTTACTCTATGGGGCTAACATATAGCAATCAGCCCCAGCATTTT.

The V gene is TRBV2, the J gene TRBJ1-5; D is uncertain. CDR3 size: 15 residues. CDR1 and CDR2 from the germline V gene are SNHLY and FYNNEI. Trimming shortened V by 6 bases and J by 0 bases, and 12 bases separated the two germline ends. The DNA of the CDR3 is TGTGCCAGCAGGGGCGACAATTATAGCAATCAGCCCCAGCATTTT. It translates to CASRGDNYSNQPQHF. The entire variable domain, with the rest obtained from reference TRBV2 and TRBJ1-5, is as follows: EPEVTQTPSHQVTQMGQEVILRCVPISNHLYFYWYRQILGQKVEFLVSFYNNEISEKSEIFDDQFSVERPDGSNFTLKIRSTKLEDSAMYFCASRGDNYSNQPQHFGDGTRLSIL.

This clone was counted between two and nine times. This chain uses TRBV5-1 with TRBJ2-3; 9 nucleotides match TRBD2. Germline-derived CDR1 and CDR2 are SGHRS and YFSETQ. The CDR3 has 17 residues. J gave up 2 bases and V 0 bases, and 7 bases lay outside the gene matches. The CDR3 here is CASSLDSSGDSTDTQYF. CDR3 coding DNA: TGCGCCAGCAGCTTGGATTCTAGCGGGGACTCCACAGATACGCAGTATTTT.

This clone has a handful of counts. The CDR3 reads CASSLRGTGGELAGYTF. For the CDR3, the DNA is TGTGCCAGCAGTTTGCGAGGGACAGGGGGTGAGCTGGCTGGCTACACCTTC. The J gene is TRBJ1-2, the V gene TRBV28; TRBD1 agrees at 11 bases. From germline, CDR1 is MDHEN and CDR2 SYDVKM. The CDR3 contains 17 residues. V lost 3 bases, J lost 7 bases, and 13 bases stayed unmatched.

The rearrangement joins TRBV28 to TRBJ1-1; D ambiguous. V lost 7 bases and J lost 6, with 12 bases in between. The germline CDR1 and CDR2 sequences are MDHEN and SYDVKM. This CDR3 spans 12 amino acids. CDR3 nucleotides: TGTGCCAGCACTCCCCGGGTCGCTGAAGCTTTCTTT. Translated: CASTPRVAEAFF.

This clone has only a few counts. The chain is built from TRBV4-3 and TRBJ1-5; tentatively, D is TRBD1 (5 bases). The length of the CDR3 is 16 residues. Germline CDR1 LGHNA, CDR2 YSLEER. V gave up 0 bases and J gave up 2 bases, with 11 bases separating them. This CDR3 reads CASSQERGSGNQPQHF. The DNA for the CDR3 is TGCGCCAGCAGCCAAGAGCGGGGGTCTGGCAATCAGCCCCAGCATTTT.

The rearrangement uses TRBV6-2 or TRBV6-3 and TRBJ1-2; D possibly corresponds to TRBD1 (6 bases). This CDR3 region has 13 residues. Per germline, CDR1 MNHEY and CDR2 SVGEGT. The V end was cut by 4 bases, the J end by 3 bases, with 9 bases between. For the CDR3, the DNA is TGTGCCAGCAGTTTCACAGGGTACTATGGCTACACCTTC. Translating it yields CASSFTGYYGYTF.

This clone occurred once. The chain joins TRBV5-1 to TRBJ1-1; 7 positions match TRBD1. From germline, CDR1 is SGHRS and CDR2 YFSETQ. This CDR3 has 14 residues. V was clipped by 3 bases and J by 5 bases; unmatched bases: 7. Here the CDR3 reads CASSYDRAGTEAFF. CDR3 nucleotide sequence: TGCGCCAGCAGCTACGACAGGGCAGGGACTGAAGCTTTCTTT.

The chain uses TRBV29-1 and TRBJ2-2, with TRBD1 matching 7 bases. CDR3 length equals 13 residues. Germline CDR1 is SQVTM and CDR2 is ANQGSEA. V dropped 4 bases and J dropped 7; count of bases not matched to a gene: 6. This CDR3 is CSVGQGRSGELFF. DNA for the CDR3: TGCAGCGTTGGACAGGGTCGGAGCGGGGAGCTGTTTTTT.

The chain is built from TRBV28 and TRBJ1-3; D is perhaps TRBD1 (6 bases). Looked up from germline, CDR1 is MDHEN and CDR2 is SYDVKM. This CDR3 is 15 amino acids long. With 2 bases removed from V and 2 bases from J, the gap between germline ends came to 10 bases. The CDR3 DNA reads TGTGCCAGCAGTTTACAGGGGAGGGCTGGAAACACCATATATTTT. It codes for CASSLQGRAGNTIYF. Based on the CDR3 plus reference TRBV28 and TRBJ1-3, the full variable domain is DVKVTQSSRYLVKRTGEKVFLECVQDMDHENMFWYRQDPGLGLRLIYFSYDVKMKEKGDIPEGYSVSREKKERFSLILESASTNQTSMYLCASSLQGRAGNTIYFGEGSWLTVV.

This clone was recorded many times. The V gene is TRBV2, the J gene TRBJ2-7; unclear D gene. CDR1 and CDR2 (germline): SNHLY, FYNNEI. The CDR3 has 12 amino acids. The V and J ends lost 3 bases and 6 bases respectively, with 9 bases between them. The CDR3 region has the DNA TGTGCCAGCAGTGACCGGGTTCCCGAGCAGTACTTC. Protein sequence: CASSDRVPEQYF.

The rearrangement links TRBV5-1 to TRBJ1-6, with a weak D call TRBD1 (5 bases). The germline V and J ends were trimmed by 0 bases and 7 bases, with 11 bases remaining between them. This CDR3 is built from 15 residues. Germline lookup yields CDR1 SGHRS and CDR2 YFSETQ. CDR3 DNA sequence: TGCGCCAGCAGCTTGGGAGACAGTAGGAATTCACCCCTCCACTTT. Translation: CASSLGDSRNSPLHF.

Here the CDR3 reads CATKSRVTEAFF. DNA of the CDR3: TGTGCCACCAAGTCACGGGTCACTGAAGCTTTCTTT. This chain connects TRBV19 to TRBJ1-1; D unresolved. Trimming cost V 10 bases and J 4 bases, with 13 bases left between them. The V gene's germline CDR1 is LNHDA and CDR2 SQIVND (reference sequence). The CDR3 covers 12 residues.

The V call is TRBV7-3, the J call TRBJ2-3, with 16 bases aligning to TRBD2. The CDR3 consists of 17 residues. Germline-derived CDR1 and CDR2 are SGHTA and FQGTGA. The V and J ends lost 5 bases and 5 bases, in that order; junction bases with no gene match: 7. The CDR3 nucleotides read TGTGCCAGCAGCCCAACGGGACTAGCGGGGGGGCAAGATACGCAGTATTTT. It translates to CASSPTGLAGGQDTQYF.

This clone was counted only a few times. The chain links TRBV7-9 to TRBJ2-1; 9 bases match TRBD1. Germline V gene sequence: CDR1 SEHNR, CDR2 FQNEAQ (reference sequence). The J segment lost 7 bases and the V segment lost 1 base, leaving 5 bases of the junction unmatched. The CDR3 consists of 15 residues. The CDR3: CASSLDGTGLNEQFF. As DNA, the CDR3 is TGTGCCAGCAGCTTAGATGGGACAGGGTTAAATGAGCAGTTCTTC.

This chain uses TRBV6-6 with TRBJ1-1; 9 bases are shared with TRBD1. V gave up 6 bases and J gave up 6 bases; unmatched junction bases: 11. CDR3 length equals 15 residues. Germline assignment: CDR1 MNHNY and CDR2 SVGAGI (reference sequence). This CDR3 is CASRSPGQGVPEAFF. CDR3 DNA: TGTGCCAGCAGAAGTCCGGGACAGGGTGTCCCTGAAGCTTTCTTT.